This TCR beta chain was identified in a study of blood T cell repertoires in COVID-19. Looking at the study overall: Researchers got acute and convalescent COVID-19 samples from the United States, Italy and Spain.

Data came from immunoSEQ multiplex PCR; TCRdb stores just in-frame clones and leaves some out. The sample lists approximately 350,000 clones, less than 90% occurring once. The length of the CDR3 is 13 residues. V lost 0 bases to trimming and J lost 6 bases, with 6 bases between them. The germline V gene has CDR1 SGHVS and CDR2 FQNEAQ. The TCR was taken from a woman aged 55-70 years with COVID-19, enrolled during active disease. Sequences were obtained from peripheral blood. The J gene is TRBJ2-1, the V gene TRBV7-8; D uncertain. The CDR3 protein is CASSLARLNEQFF. CDR3 bases: TGTGCCAGCAGCTTAGCGAGACTCAATGAGCAGTTCTTC.